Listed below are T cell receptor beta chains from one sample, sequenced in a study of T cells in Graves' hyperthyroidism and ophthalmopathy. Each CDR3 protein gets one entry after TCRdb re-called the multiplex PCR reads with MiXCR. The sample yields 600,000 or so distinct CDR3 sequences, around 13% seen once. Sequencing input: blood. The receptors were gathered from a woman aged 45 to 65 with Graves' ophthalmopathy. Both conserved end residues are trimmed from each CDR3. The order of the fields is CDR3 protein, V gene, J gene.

CDR3: ASSSGQGRLETQY
V: TRBV7-3
J: TRBJ2-5

CDR3: ASSLIPGKHYEQY
V: TRBV27
J: TRBJ2-7

CDR3: ASSSQEKVNTEAF
V: TRBV6-2/TRBV6-3
J: TRBJ1-1

CDR3: ASSFLTLADSTDTQY
V: TRBV7-2
J: TRBJ2-3

CDR3: ASSLDRASEQETQY
V: TRBV7-2
J: TRBJ2-5

CDR3: VSRRGPGTQY
V: TRBV6-2/TRBV6-3
J: TRBJ2-3

CDR3: ASPLLAFTDTQY
V: TRBV2
J: TRBJ2-3

CDR3: SVVAGLTYEQY
V: TRBV20-1
J: TRBJ2-7

CDR3: ASSLYGGDSQPQH
V: TRBV5-1
J: TRBJ1-5

CDR3: ATSGLGLAGTGELF
V: TRBV24-1
J: TRBJ2-2

CDR3: ASSQWRANYGYT
V: TRBV7-2
J: TRBJ1-2

CDR3: AWRDTSGRASYDEQF
V: TRBV30
J: TRBJ2-1

CDR3: ATNKLAGGPETQY
V: TRBV10-3
J: TRBJ2-5

CDR3: ASSEMGRLPYEQY
V: TRBV6-1
J: TRBJ2-7

CDR3: ASSLAGGPRGEQF
V: TRBV27
J: TRBJ2-1

CDR3: ASSLGRLAYNEQF
V: TRBV12-3/TRBV12-4
J: TRBJ2-1

CDR3: ASSLWDTQY
V: TRBV28
J: TRBJ2-3

CDR3: ASRAPGASGRYEQF
V: TRBV6-2/TRBV6-3
J: TRBJ2-1